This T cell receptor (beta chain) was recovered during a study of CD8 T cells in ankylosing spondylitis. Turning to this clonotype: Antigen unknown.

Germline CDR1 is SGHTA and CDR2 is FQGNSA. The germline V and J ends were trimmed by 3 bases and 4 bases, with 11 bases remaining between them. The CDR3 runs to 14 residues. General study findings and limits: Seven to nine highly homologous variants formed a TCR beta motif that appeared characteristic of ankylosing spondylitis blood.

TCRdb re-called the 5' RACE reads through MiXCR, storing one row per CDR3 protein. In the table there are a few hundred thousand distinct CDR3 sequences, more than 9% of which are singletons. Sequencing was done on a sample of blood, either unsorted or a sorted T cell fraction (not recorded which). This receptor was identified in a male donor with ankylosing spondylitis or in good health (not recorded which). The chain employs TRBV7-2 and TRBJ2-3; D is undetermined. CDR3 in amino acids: CASSFQKIADTQYF. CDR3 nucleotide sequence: TGTGCCAGCAGCTTCCAGAAGATCGCAGATACGCAGTATTTT.